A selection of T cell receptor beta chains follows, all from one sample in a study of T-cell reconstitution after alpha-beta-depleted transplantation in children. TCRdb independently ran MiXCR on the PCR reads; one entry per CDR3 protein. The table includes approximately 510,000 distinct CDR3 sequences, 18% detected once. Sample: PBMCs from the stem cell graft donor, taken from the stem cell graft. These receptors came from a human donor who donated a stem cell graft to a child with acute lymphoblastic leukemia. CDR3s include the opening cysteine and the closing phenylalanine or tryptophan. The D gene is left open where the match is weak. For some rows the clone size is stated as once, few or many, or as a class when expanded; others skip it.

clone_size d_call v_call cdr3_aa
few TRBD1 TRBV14 CASSRPGQGAGANVLTF
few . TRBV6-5 CASSYARGNSPLHF
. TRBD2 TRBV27 CASSLWTSTNEQFF
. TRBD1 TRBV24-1 CATSETTGPGELFF
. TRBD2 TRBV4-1 CASSPRLAEVYNEQFF
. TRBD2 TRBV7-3 CASSLRPGGGYNEQFF
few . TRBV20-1 CSARGRGAPGGTQYF
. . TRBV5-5 CASSPTVIYNEQFF
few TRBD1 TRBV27 CASSSRTGGRDQPQHF
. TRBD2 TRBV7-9 CASSPAGTSANEQFF
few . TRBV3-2 CASSFWTGDFSGANVLTF
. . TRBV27 CASTQVGGAETQYF
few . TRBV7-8 CASSFGSRQPLNYGYTF
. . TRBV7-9 CASSFHPHEQYF
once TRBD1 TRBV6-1 CASSTDRGFASGANVLTF
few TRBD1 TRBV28 CASGARQGRGEKLFF
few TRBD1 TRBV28 CASSSGTGGWDEQFF
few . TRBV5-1 CASSYIGHNTGELFF
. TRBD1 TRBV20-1 CSAKDRGPYGYTF
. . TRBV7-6 CASSLGSSGTISTDTQYF
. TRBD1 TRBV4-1 CASSQGPGQGANEQYF
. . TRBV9 CASSVPWGDTQYF
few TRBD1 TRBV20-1 CSASHRGLAKNIQYF
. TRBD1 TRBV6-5 CASSYRGQGVIYGYTF
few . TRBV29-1 CSVDSFNMNTEAFF
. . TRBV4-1 CASSQDSWETQYF
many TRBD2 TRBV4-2 CASSQPTSGRVNEQFF
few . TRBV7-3 CASSLMAGKNTEAFF
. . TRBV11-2 CASSPGPGIFNEQFF
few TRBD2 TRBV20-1 CSARVVLALAGGSTERNEQFF
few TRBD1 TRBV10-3 CAISVGQGTYEQYF
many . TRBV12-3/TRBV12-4 CASSLVEQFF
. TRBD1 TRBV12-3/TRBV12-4 CASSRRGQGDYNEQFF
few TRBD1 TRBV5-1 CASSPDREDQPQHF
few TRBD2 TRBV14 CASSPRDYIVELFF